The entry that follows covers one T cell receptor (beta chain) sequence. The antigen is unknown. Measured with immunoSEQ multiplex PCR; TCRdb has only the in-frame clones, and not every one. The sample lists around 80,000 clones, 92% seen once, with approximately 5% in the top ten. This entry belongs to a study of T cell responses to AZD1222 COVID-19 vaccine. Study-wide results and caveats: Spike as a whole was targeted by vaccine-associated CD4 TCRs, dominant at 160-218 and 743-854.

Germline lookup yields CDR1 SGHRS and CDR2 YFSETQ. The length of the CDR3 is 14 residues. J lost 5 bases, V lost 4 bases, and 5 bases had no gene match. J is TRBJ2-1 and V is TRBV5-1; 8 nucleotides match TRBD1. The receptor was isolated from an adult who received the AZD1222 COVID-19 vaccine. The source was peripheral blood, collected 28 days after the second AZD1222 dose. The CDR3 spells CASSRGQDHNEQFF. CDR3 coding DNA: TGCGCCAGCAGCCGGGGACAGGATCACAATGAGCAGTTCTTC.